This T cell receptor beta chain is drawn from a study of CD8 T cells in ankylosing spondylitis. This clonotype was seen a few times. Its antigen is not identified. Study-wide results and limits: Researchers reportedly found disease-linked clones significantly enriched in matched ankylosing spondylitis synovial fluid. Certain motif variants had earlier been reported in reactive arthritis synovial fluid and blood. Within ankylosing spondylitis blood, a TCR beta motif made up of seven to nine highly homologous variants appeared to be characteristic.

Construction of TCR beta libraries was performed using quantitative 5'-RACE with molecular barcodes. TCRdb called the 5' RACE reads again in MiXCR, with one record for every CDR3 protein. Of about 840,000 distinct CDR3 sequences detected, approximately 12% appear once; the ten largest clones hold 0.51%. V shed 4 bases, J shed 4 bases, and the junction held 5 bases outside the gene matches. CDR3 length equals 17 residues. Germline V gene lookup returns CDR1 SGHVS and CDR2 FNYEAQ. This receptor was identified in a male donor with ankylosing spondylitis. The sample was blood, either unsorted or a sorted T cell fraction (not recorded which). This chain uses TRBV7-6 with TRBJ2-1; 15 bases match TRBD2. CDR3: CASSWTSGGAPYNEQFF. The CDR3 DNA follows: TGTGCCAGCAGCTGGACTAGCGGGGGGGCCCCATACAATGAGCAGTTCTTC.